Listed here are 28 T cell receptor beta chains from one sample, sequenced in a study of cytomegalovirus exposure and HLA in healthy donors. Clones were sequenced by immunoSEQ multiplex PCR, and TCRdb holds only the in-frame ones, with some missing. The data hold tens of thousands of clones, with around 96% observed a single time. Sequenced input: PBMCs. Receptors were obtained from a man aged 18 to 35 in good health and CMV-seronegative.

The chain combines TRBV5-1 with TRBJ2-7; 8 positions agree with TRBD2. The V segment lost 2 bases and the J segment 1 base; nucleotides outside the gene matches: 5. The CDR3 runs to 15 residues. CDR1 is SGHRS, CDR2 YFSETQ, per germline. The CDR3 DNA reads TGCGCCAGCAGCTTATCTGCGGGAGGATCCTACGAGCAGTACGTC. Translation gives CASSLSAGGSYEQYV.

V is TRBV28 and J is TRBJ1-2; 7 bases agree with TRBD1. The V gene's germline CDR1 is MDHEN and CDR2 SYDVKM. This CDR3 is 13 amino acids long. J gave up 8 bases and V 6 bases, and 9 bases lay outside the gene matches. The CDR3 loop reads CASRIQGSRGYTF. The CDR3 nucleotides read TGTGCCAGCAGGATACAGGGGTCTCGGGGCTACACCTTC.

The chain carries TRBV7-3 and TRBJ2-1; tentative D call: TRBD1 (6 bases). V shed 2 bases and J shed 4 bases, with 12 bases lying between them. CDR1 is SGHTA and CDR2 is FQGTGA in the germline V gene. This CDR3 is 15 amino acids long. The CDR3 DNA sequence: TGTGCCAGCAGCTTACGGGGACAAACATACAATGAGCAGTTCTTC. Translating gives CASSLRGQTYNEQFF.

The genes are TRBV19 and TRBJ2-7, with TRBD1 matching 8 bases. This CDR3 spans 17 amino acids. Germline-derived CDR1 and CDR2 are LNHDA and SQIVND (reference sequence). Trimming removed 4 bases from V and 3 bases from J; junction bases left unmatched: 14. The CDR3 DNA reads as TGTGCCAGTAGTAATTCTTGGGACAGGCAGATAAGCTACGAGCAGTACTTC. This sequence encodes CASSNSWDRQISYEQYF.

The V and J genes are TRBV4-1 and TRBJ2-2; 9 bases agree with TRBD1. CDR3 length: 16 amino acids. The V gene end was trimmed by 4 bases and the J gene end by 4 bases; junction bases not matched to a gene: 7. CDR1 is MGHRA, CDR2 YSYEKL, per germline. The CDR3 is CASSPRDRDPTGELFF. CDR3 nucleotides: TGCGCCAGCAGCCCCCGGGACAGGGATCCCACCGGGGAGCTGTTTTTT.

The chain has TRBV25-1 and TRBJ2-7; TRBD1 agrees at 8 bases. This CDR3 is built from 13 residues. V shed 4 bases and J 5 bases; nucleotides not matched to a gene: 4. Germline V CDR1 and CDR2: MGHDK, SYGVNS. CDR3 in DNA: TGTGCCAGCAGTGGCACAGGGGGAAACGAGCAGTACTTC. This translates into CASSGTGGNEQYF.

This clone was counted a single time. The V and J genes are TRBV4-1 and TRBJ1-1, with a weak D call TRBD1 (6 bases). V was pared by 4 bases and J by 1 base, with 13 bases between. The CDR3 is 15 amino acids. Germline CDR1 reads MGHRA; CDR2 reads YSYEKL. The DNA of the CDR3 is TGCGCCAGCAGCCCTCCACAGGGCGCGAACACTGAAGCTTTCTTT. It yields the protein CASSPPQGANTEAFF.

The gene calls are TRBV4-2 and TRBJ1-2, with no clear D. CDR3 length equals 13 residues. The V end was cut by 4 bases, the J end by 1 base, with 7 bases between. The germline gives CDR1 LGHNA, CDR2 YNFKEQ. The CDR3 loop reads CASSPQNNYGYTF. DNA of the CDR3: TGTGCCAGCAGCCCGCAGAATAACTATGGCTACACCTTC.

The chain recombines TRBV13 with TRBJ1-1; tentative D call: TRBD1 (6 bases). Germline assignment: CDR1 PRHDT and CDR2 FYEKMQ (reference sequence). The CDR3 is 15 amino acids. V was trimmed by 5 bases and J by 8 bases, leaving 21 bases between them. The CDR3 spells CASSPWGGRGIEAFF. Written as DNA, the CDR3 is TGTGCCAGCAGCCCTTGGGGGGGCAGGGGAATAGAAGCTTTCTTT.

The chain uses TRBV7-9 and TRBJ1-2; possible D gene TRBD1, 6 bases. Trimming removed 4 bases from V and 3 bases from J, with 15 bases in between. There are 15 residues in the CDR3. The germline gives CDR1 SEHNR, CDR2 FQNEAQ (reference sequence). The chain's CDR3 is CASSSIQGADYGYTF. CDR3 DNA: TGTGCCAGCAGCTCGATACAGGGTGCGGACTATGGCTACACCTTC.

The rearrangement uses TRBV9 and TRBJ2-2; the match to TRBD2 covers 7 bases. CDR1 is SGDLS, CDR2 YYNGEE, per germline. V trimming: 2 bases; J trimming: 7 bases; junction bases outside the gene matches: 8. This CDR3 comprises 15 residues. DNA of the CDR3: TGTGCCAGCAGCGTTGGCGGGAGCGACGACGGGGAGCTGTTTTTT. The encoded protein is CASSVGGSDDGELFF.

The V call is TRBV7-9, the J call TRBJ2-2; no clear D gene. V was clipped by 5 bases and J by 2 bases, with 12 bases between them. The CDR3 spans 15 residues. The germline V gene encodes CDR1 SEHNR and CDR2 FQNEAQ (reference sequence). CDR3 nucleotides: TGTGCCAGCAGCCCTGTGGGCAGAAACACCGGGGAGCTGTTTTTT. It encodes CASSPVGRNTGELFF.

The chain links TRBV2 to TRBJ1-2; TRBD1 matches 8 bases. Looked up from germline, CDR1 is SNHLY and CDR2 is FYNNEI. There are 16 residues in the CDR3. Trimming removed 4 bases from V and 1 base from J; junction bases left unmatched: 8. CDR3 residues: CASSGMGTGGNYGYTF. The CDR3 nucleotides read TGTGCCAGCAGTGGGATGGGGACAGGAGGTAACTATGGCTACACCTTC.

The V and J genes are TRBV21-1 and TRBJ2-3; the table names TRBD1, a call not compared with the DNA. TRBV21-1 is a documented pseudogene. The CDR3 has 22 amino acids. The CDR3 DNA follows: TGTGCCAGCAGCCTGGGACAGTTGAGGGTAACTAGAAGCCGCCGCGGCACAGATACGCAGTATTTT. It codes for CASSLGQLRVTRSRRGTDTQYF.

The chain couples TRBV29-1 to TRBJ2-7; TRBD1 matches 7 bases. Per the germline V gene, CDR1 is SQVTM and CDR2 is ANQGSEA. Germline trimming cut 6 bases from V and 4 bases from J; bases unmatched to any gene: 6. This CDR3 contains 12 residues. In DNA form, the CDR3 reads TGCAGCGTCTTGGGACAGAGATACGAGCAGTACGTC. This sequence encodes CSVLGQRYEQYV.

The chain employs TRBV29-1 and TRBJ1-4, with TRBD1 identical over 9 bases. CDR3 length: 14 residues. V lost 6 bases to trimming and J lost 6 bases; unmatched junction nucleotides: 8. In germline, CDR1 is SQVTM, CDR2 ANQGSEA. CDR3 in amino acids: CSVKQTGGYEKLFF. In nucleotides, the CDR3 is TGCAGCGTCAAGCAGACAGGGGGATATGAAAAACTGTTTTTT.

This rearrangement joins TRBV10-2 to TRBJ1-4; D perhaps matches TRBD1 (6 bases). The V end was cut by 1 base, the J end by 8 bases, with 11 bases between. The CDR3 loop spans 14 amino acids. Germline lookup yields CDR1 WSHSY and CDR2 SAAADI. The CDR3 sequence: CASSEYRAREKLFF. The CDR3 nucleotides are TGCGCCAGCAGTGAGTACAGGGCCAGGGAAAAACTGTTTTTT.

V is TRBV2 and J is TRBJ1-5, with a possible D match to TRBD1 (5 bases). In germline, CDR1 is SNHLY, CDR2 FYNNEI. Trimming removed 5 bases from V and 5 bases from J, with 16 bases in between. CDR3 length: 15 residues. The CDR3 loop reads CASSPGTTADQPQHF. As DNA, the CDR3 is TGTGCCAGCAGTCCCGGGACTACAGCTGATCAGCCCCAGCATTTT.

The chain couples TRBV27 to TRBJ2-7; D might be TRBD1 (6 bases). This CDR3 region has 15 residues. In germline, CDR1 is MNHEY, CDR2 SMNVEV (reference sequence). The V end was cut by 5 bases, the J end by 5 bases, with 19 bases between. The CDR3 protein is CASSQLLAKGDEQYF. The CDR3 DNA follows: TGTGCCAGCAGTCAATTATTAGCGAAGGGGGACGAGCAGTACTTC.

This clone has only one observation. The chain joins TRBV12-5 to TRBJ2-3; 7 nucleotides align to TRBD2. V lost 4 bases to trimming and J lost 0 bases; unmatched junction nucleotides: 7. CDR1 and CDR2 from the germline V gene are LGHNT and FRNRAP. This CDR3 is 16 amino acids long. CDR3: CASGSPSGSSTDTQYF. CDR3 in DNA: TGTGCTAGTGGTTCACCTAGCGGTTCTAGCACAGATACGCAGTATTTT. Full variable domain (remainder filled in from reference TRBV12-5 and TRBJ2-3): DARVTQTPRHKVTEMGQEVTMRCQPILGHNTVFWYRQTMMQGLELLAYFRNRAPLDDSGMPKDRFSAEMPDATLATLKIQPSEPRDSAVYFCASGSPSGSSTDTQYFGPGTRLTVL.

The gene calls are TRBV7-6 and TRBJ1-4; the D is unclear. Deletions cut 5 bases from V and 4 bases from J, with 5 bases between. Germline V CDR1 and CDR2: SGHVS, FNYEAQ. The CDR3 length is 12 residues. This CDR3 reads CASSQFNEKLFF. The CDR3 DNA sequence: TGTGCCAGCAGCCAGTTTAATGAAAAACTGTTTTTT.

This clone was seen a single time. V usage is TRBV18 and J usage is TRBJ2-3, with a possible D match to TRBD2 (5 bases). The CDR3 has 17 amino acids. Germline-derived CDR1 and CDR2 are KGHSH and LQKENI. Trimming took 1 base from V and 2 from J, leaving 16 bases between them. CDR3 protein: CASSPLGRLLDTDTQYF. In DNA form, the CDR3 reads TGTGCCAGCTCACCACTCGGCAGACTATTAGACACAGATACGCAGTATTTT.

The chain carries TRBV29-1 and TRBJ2-2, with 8 nucleotides matching TRBD2. J was trimmed by 8 bases and V by 6 bases; bases with no gene match: 11. Germline V lookup: CDR1 SQVTM, CDR2 ANQGSEA. This CDR3 has 14 amino acids. This CDR3 reads CSVPGLESTGELFF. CDR3 in DNA: TGCAGCGTACCGGGACTAGAATCCACGGGGGAGCTGTTTTTT.

The rearrangement links TRBV2 to TRBJ2-3; 11 nucleotides agree with TRBD2. Germline V gene lookup returns CDR1 SNHLY and CDR2 FYNNEI. V was pared by 2 bases and J by 12 bases, with 7 bases of the junction left unmatched. The CDR3 runs to 14 residues. In nucleotides, the CDR3 is TGTGCCAGCAGTGAAATAGCGGGAGGGTCCCTTCAGTATTTT. Translated, it gives CASSEIAGGSLQYF.

This clone was detected a few times. Other DNA sequences of this sample code for an identical CDR3. The CDR3 sequence is CASSVGGYGYTF. In nucleotides, the CDR3 is TGTGCCAGCAGCGTCGGCGGCTATGGCTACACCTTC. This sequence joins TRBV11-3 and TRBJ1-2; D not resolved. The V end lost 5 bases, the J end lost 4 bases, and 8 bases lay between the germline ends. The CDR3 covers 12 residues. Germline V gives CDR1 SGHNT, CDR2 YENEEA.

The chain uses TRBV4-1 and TRBJ1-2; D gene unclear. V was cut by 1 base and J by 0 bases, with 6 bases left in between. The CDR3 contains 14 residues. The germline CDR1 and CDR2 sequences are MGHRA and YSYEKL. The CDR3 coding sequence is TGCGCCAGCAGCCAAGGTCGGTCTAACTATGGCTACACCTTC. Translation gives CASSQGRSNYGYTF.

The chain joins TRBV19 to TRBJ1-1, with 11 bases matching TRBD1. This CDR3 region has 16 residues. With V trimmed by 2 bases and J by 1 base, 3 bases remained unmatched. CDR1 is LNHDA, CDR2 SQIVND, per germline (reference sequence). The CDR3 loop reads CASSIPGTGGNTEAFF. The DNA of the CDR3 is TGTGCCAGTAGTATACCCGGGACAGGGGGGAACACTGAAGCTTTCTTT.

The chain uses TRBV10-3 and TRBJ1-1, with D unresolved. The V end was cut by 4 bases, the J end by 12 bases, with 12 bases between. This CDR3 has 11 residues. CDR1 is ENHRY, CDR2 SYGVKD, per germline. The CDR3 sequence: CAISVRGRTFF. The CDR3 bases are TGTGCCATCAGTGTACGCGGTAGAACTTTCTTT.